One and the same sample provided the 32 T cell receptor beta chains below, sequenced in a study of prognosis after radiotherapy for stage I lung cancer. Two-round multiplex PCR on genomic DNA was the method by which TCR beta CDR3 was amplified. Gene-specific TRBV and TRBJ primers were used in PCR round one. TCRdb passed the multiplex PCR reads through MiXCR, listing each CDR3 protein once. Among fewer than 25,000 distinct CDR3 sequences listed, about a quarter were seen once. Sample: PBMCs, taken before or after stereotactic body radiation therapy (not recorded which). These receptors all come from a donor at least 50 years old with non-small cell lung cancer.

Ten or more counts support this clonotype. The chain joins TRBV6-2 or TRBV6-3 to TRBJ1-5; D is ambiguous. CDR3 size: 12 residues. Deletions cut 7 bases from V and 1 base from J, with 5 bases between. CDR1 is MNHEY, CDR2 SVGEGT, per germline. CDR3 residues: CASTISNQPQHF. The CDR3 nucleotides read TGTGCCAGCACGATCAGCAATCAGCCCCAGCATTTT.

This clonotype was picked up one time. A far larger clone is a single base away, which makes a read error likely. This chain joins TRBV6-4 and TRBJ2-5; D gene unclear. Germline assignment: CDR1 MRHNA and CDR2 SNTAGT. The CDR3 length is 13 residues. The CDR3 is CASSNSRVETQHF. CDR3 nucleotides: TGTGCCAGCAGCAATAGTCGTGTGGAGACCCAGCACTTC.

Details on this clonotype: A far larger clone is a single base away, which makes a read error likely. The chain joins TRBV7-9 to TRBJ2-1; no firm D call. The CDR3 covers 14 residues. Germline V lookup: CDR1 SEHNR, CDR2 FQNEAQ (reference sequence). Trimming took 3 bases from V and 2 from J, leaving 8 bases between them. The DNA of the CDR3 is TGTGCCAGCAGCTTCATTGCCACCTACAATGAGCAGTTCTTC. Residues: CASSFIATYNEQFF. Based on the CDR3 plus reference TRBV7-9 and TRBJ2-1, the full variable domain is DTGVSQNPRHKITKRGQNVTFRCDPISEHNRLYWYRQTLGQGPEFLTYFQNEAQLEKSRLLSDRFSAERPKGSFSTLEIQRTEQGDSAMYLCASSFIATYNEQFFGPGTRLTVL.

At least ten counts were recorded for this clonotype. CDR3 sequence (DNA): TGTGCCAGCTCACCAGATCTTAGGACAGTGAACACTGAAGCTTTCTTT. It is translated as CASSPDLRTVNTEAFF. The chain is built from TRBV18 and TRBJ1-1; tentative D call: TRBD1 (6 bases). Looked up from germline, CDR1 is KGHSH and CDR2 is LQKENI. V dropped 2 bases and J dropped 0 bases, with 13 bases sitting between them. CDR3 size: 16 residues. Full variable domain (missing parts from reference TRBV18 and TRBJ1-1): NAGVMQNPRHLVRRRGQEARLRCSPMKGHSHVYWYRQLPEEGLKFMVYLQKENIIDESGMPKERFSAEFPKEGPSILRIQQVVRGDSAAYFCASSPDLRTVNTEAFFGQGTRLTVV.

This clonotype showed up many times. V gene TRBV6-1 combines with J gene TRBJ2-5, with 14 bases lining up with TRBD2. This CDR3 is 16 amino acids long. V shed 5 bases and J 5 bases; nucleotides not matched to a gene: 7. Germline CDR1 reads MNHNS; CDR2 reads SASEGT. The CDR3 nucleotides are TGTGCCAGCAGTAAGACTAGCGGGAGGGCCCGGGAGACCCAGTACTTC. It translates to CASSKTSGRARETQYF.

This clonotype appeared many times. The chain links TRBV6-1 to TRBJ1-2; tentatively, D is TRBD1 (5 bases). The V end was cut by 7 bases, the J end by 0 bases, with 15 bases between. The length of the CDR3 is 15 residues. CDR1 and CDR2 from the germline V gene are MNHNS and SASEGT. For the CDR3, the DNA is TGTGCCAGCATGTTTTCGGGACGAACTAACTATGGCTACACCTTC. Translated, it gives CASMFSGRTNYGYTF.

This clonotype was seen at least ten times. This chain joins TRBV7-8 and TRBJ1-4; the D is unclear. This CDR3 contains 15 residues. CDR1 and CDR2 from the germline V gene are SGHVS and FQNEAQ. Between the trimmed V and J ends, which lost 4 bases and 0 bases, there was a span of 9 bases. CDR3 DNA: TGTGCCAGCAGCTCGGAGGGTGCAACTAATGAAAAACTGTTTTTT. Amino acid sequence: CASSSEGATNEKLFF.

This clonotype has ten or more counts. J is TRBJ2-5 and V is TRBV28; no clear D. Germline CDR1 and CDR2: MDHEN and SYDVKM. The CDR3 covers 16 residues. Trimming stripped 4 bases from V and 1 base from J, with 16 bases between. The chain's CDR3 is CASSSYSGRSQETQYF. DNA of the CDR3: TGTGCCAGCAGTTCATACTCAGGACGGAGCCAAGAGACCCAGTACTTC.

This clonotype was seen many times. This rearrangement joins TRBV20-1 to TRBJ1-5, with TRBD1 as a possible D gene (6 bases). From germline, CDR1 is DFQATT and CDR2 SNEGSKA (reference sequence). The CDR3 spans 13 residues. V lost 7 bases, J lost 4 bases, and 14 bases lay in between. The CDR3 DNA reads TGCAGTGTGGGGGGAAGGGGGAATCAGCCCCAGCATTTT. Amino acids: CSVGGRGNQPQHF.

This clonotype has at least ten counts. This sequence joins TRBV20-1 and TRBJ2-7, with D unclear. The germline V gene encodes CDR1 DFQATT and CDR2 SNEGSKA (reference sequence). This CDR3 is 13 amino acids long. Trimming removed 4 bases from V and 0 bases from J, with 10 bases in between. The CDR3 DNA reads TGCAGTGCTATAGCAAGAATCTCCTACGAGCAGTACTTC. Encoded protein: CSAIARISYEQYF.

This clonotype was picked up many times. The chain combines TRBV11-2 with TRBJ2-7; 7 positions agree with TRBD1. The length of the CDR3 is 14 residues. V lost 5 bases, J lost 5 bases, and 9 bases stayed unmatched. Germline V gene lookup returns CDR1 SGHAT and CDR2 FQNNGV. CDR3 DNA sequence: TGTGCCAGCAGCCCGGCCGGGACAGAGGACGAGCAGTACTTC. The encoded protein is CASSPAGTEDEQYF. The entire variable domain, with the rest obtained from reference TRBV11-2 and TRBJ2-7, is as follows: EAGVAQSPRYKIIEKRQSVAFWCNPISGHATLYWYQQILGQGPKLLIQFQNNGVVDDSQLPKDRFSAERLKGVDSTLKIQPAKLEDSAVYLCASSPAGTEDEQYFGPGTRLTVT.

Remarks on this clonotype: A single base is all that separates this from a far larger clone, so a read error is likely. This chain uses TRBV6-4 with TRBJ2-7; D is perhaps TRBD1 (5 bases). This CDR3 region has 13 residues. V lost 7 bases and J lost 2, with 12 bases in between. CDR1 is MRHNA and CDR2 is SNTAGT in the germline V gene. The CDR3 loop is CASIGVVTYEQYF. In nucleotides, the CDR3 is TGTGCCAGCATAGGGGTCGTAACCTACGAGCAGTACTTC.

In its sample, this clonotype was seen many times. This chain links TRBV20-1 with TRBJ2-1; the D gene is possibly TRBD2 (5 bases). With 5 bases removed from V and 4 bases from J, the gap between germline ends came to 21 bases. Germline CDR1 reads DFQATT; CDR2 reads SNEGSKA (reference sequence). This CDR3 is 16 amino acids long. As DNA, the CDR3 is TGCAGTGCTGGGTCGGGTCGGGCGGGCAAATACAATGAGCAGTTCTTC. It translates to CSAGSGRAGKYNEQFF.

The table lists this clonotype with many counts. J is TRBJ2-4 and V is TRBV6-2 or TRBV6-3, with D tentatively TRBD2 (6 bases). This CDR3 comprises 15 residues. Trimming cost V 5 bases and J 7 bases, with 18 bases left between them. Per the germline V gene, CDR1 is MNHEY and CDR2 is SVGEGT. Written as DNA, the CDR3 is TGTGCCAGCAGTGAACTCCAACTAGCAGGGAACATTCAGTACTTC. Its protein is CASSELQLAGNIQYF.

This clonotype was recorded many times. One end of the junction varies from germline; a read error may be responsible. The rearrangement uses TRBV4-1 and TRBJ2-2; D might be TRBD1 (5 bases). CDR1 is MGHRA and CDR2 is YSYEKL in the germline V gene. The CDR3 contains 15 residues. The CDR3 protein is CASTQILGRTGELFF. The CDR3 nucleotides read TGCGCCAGCACCCAAATTTTGGGGCGCACCGGGGAGCTGTTTTTT.

Turning to this clonotype: Mismatch with germline at one junction end may stem from a read error. The chain couples TRBV11-2 to TRBJ2-3; the match to TRBD2 covers 9 bases. The CDR3 spans 18 residues. Germline V gives CDR1 SGHAT, CDR2 FQNNGV. CDR3 region: CASRSQLGEGTSKDTQYF. The CDR3 DNA reads as TGTGCCAGCAGATCCCAGCTGGGTGAGGGGACTAGCAAAGATACGCAGTATTTT.

There are many counts of this clonotype. The rearrangement joins TRBV20-1 to TRBJ1-1; no firm D call. Germline V gene sequence: CDR1 DFQATT, CDR2 SNEGSKA (reference sequence). CDR3 length: 15 residues. V gave up 3 bases and J gave up 5 bases, with 19 bases separating them. CDR3 loop: CSASDTAPSLTEAFF. The CDR3 coding sequence is TGCAGTGCTAGTGACACAGCCCCTAGTCTTACTGAAGCTTTCTTT.

This clonotype occurred many times. V is TRBV20-1 and J is TRBJ2-2; D is perhaps TRBD1 (6 bases). The CDR3 is 14 residues long. V gave up 2 bases and J gave up 4 bases, with 11 bases separating them. In germline, CDR1 is DFQATT, CDR2 SNEGSKA (reference sequence). This CDR3 reads CSARSGAFTGELFF. Written as DNA, the CDR3 is TGCAGTGCTAGATCAGGGGCCTTCACCGGGGAGCTGTTTTTT.

This clonotype was found many times. This chain connects TRBV6-1 to TRBJ1-1; 9 nucleotides agree with TRBD1. This CDR3 comprises 14 residues. The germline gives CDR1 MNHNS, CDR2 SASEGT. J gave up 4 bases and V 6 bases, and 6 bases lay outside the gene matches. The CDR3 loop is CASRGQGWVTEAFF. The CDR3 DNA sequence: TGTGCCAGCAGGGGACAGGGTTGGGTCACTGAAGCTTTCTTT.

This clonotype was picked up many times. The chain combines TRBV4-3 with TRBJ1-4; no clear D gene. The CDR3 totals 15 residues. With 0 bases removed from V and 5 bases from J, the gap between germline ends came to 10 bases. Germline CDR1 LGHNA, CDR2 YSLEER. Here the CDR3 DNA reads TGCGCCAGCAGCCAAGATGTCCTACAGAATGAAAAACTGTTTTTT. This gives the protein CASSQDVLQNEKLFF.

This clonotype is termed medium-sized. J is TRBJ2-1 and V is TRBV6-1, with D possibly matching TRBD1 (5 bases). This CDR3 is built from 15 residues. V was pared by 7 bases and J by 0 bases, with 13 bases between. Germline V gives CDR1 MNHNS, CDR2 SASEGT. CDR3 sequence (DNA): TGTGCCAGCAACTCGGACACCCGCTCCTACAATGAGCAGTTCTTC. Translating it yields CASNSDTRSYNEQFF.

This clonotype was seen repeatedly, ten times or more. The chain recombines TRBV5-6 with TRBJ2-7, with TRBD1 as a possible D gene (6 bases). This CDR3 is 15 amino acids long. From germline, CDR1 is SGHDT and CDR2 YYEEEE. The ends were cut back, 0 bases at V and 0 bases at J, with 10 bases in the middle. This CDR3 reads CASSLEDSPSYEQYF. The CDR3 nucleotides read TGTGCCAGCAGCTTGGAGGACAGCCCCTCCTACGAGCAGTACTTC. The full variable domain, its missing parts supplied by reference TRBV5-6 and TRBJ2-7, is DAGVTQSPTHLIKTRGQQVTLRCSPKSGHDTVSWYQQALGQGPQFIFQYYEEEERQRGNFPDRFSGHQFPNYSSELNVNALLLGDSALYLCASSLEDSPSYEQYFGPGTRLTVT.

There are many counts of this clonotype. The V call is TRBV3-1, the J call TRBJ2-7; 9 bases agree with TRBD2. Germline CDR1 reads LGHDT; CDR2 reads YNNKEL (reference sequence). The V and J ends lost 4 bases and 4 bases, in that order; junction bases with no gene match: 11. The CDR3 consists of 16 residues. As DNA, the CDR3 is TGTGCCAGCAGCCGAAGGGGGGGGACTAGCAAATACGAGCAGTACTTC. Its protein is CASSRRGGTSKYEQYF.

A word on this clonotype: This likely stems from a read error, as it lies one base from a far larger clone. V is TRBV6-8 and J is TRBJ1-3, with D tentatively TRBD1 (5 bases). Germline lookup yields CDR1 MNHGY and CDR2 SAAAGT. This CDR3 contains 15 residues. The CDR3 reads CDSSWDGSSGNTIYF. CDR3 bases: TGTGACAGCAGTTGGGACGGAAGCTCTGGAAACACCATATATTTT.

This clonotype was seen repeatedly, ten times or more. In nucleotides, the CDR3 is TGTGCCAGCAGCGCCAGTAGGGGAGTAGGAACCTACGAGCAGTACTTC. It encodes CASSASRGVGTYEQYF. J is TRBJ2-7 and V is TRBV5-6, with D perhaps given as TRBD1 or TRBD2 (5 bases each). Germline CDR1 reads SGHDT; CDR2 reads YYEEEE. V lost 4 bases to trimming and J lost 2 bases, with 19 bases between them. The CDR3 sequence is 16 residues long.

By sample fraction, this clonotype is medium-sized. V and J are TRBV20-1 and TRBJ2-7, with TRBD2 identical over 14 bases. Germline CDR1 reads DFQATT; CDR2 reads SNEGSKA (reference sequence). After removal of 6 bases from V and 3 bases from J, the junction contained 4 bases not matched to a gene. The CDR3 consists of 14 residues. The CDR3 loop is CSAKGLAGDYEQYF. CDR3 sequence (DNA): TGCAGTGCAAAGGGACTAGCGGGGGACTACGAGCAGTACTTC.

This clonotype was counted many times. The chain combines TRBV19 with TRBJ2-3; 7 bases line up with TRBD2. Germline CDR1 LNHDA, CDR2 SQIVND (reference sequence). V dropped 3 bases and J dropped 3; count of bases not matched to a gene: 24. The CDR3 length is 21 residues. For the CDR3, the DNA is TGTGCCAGTAGTATTAGCGACTGGCTCGATGGGCGGGGGAGCTTGACAGATACGCAGTATTTT. Residues: CASSISDWLDGRGSLTDTQYF. Full variable domain (outside the CDR3, taken from reference TRBV19 and TRBJ2-3): DGGITQSPKYLFRKEGQNVTLSCEQNLNHDAMYWYRQDPGQGLRLIYYSQIVNDFQKGDIAEGYSVSREKKESFPLTVTSAQKNPTAFYLCASSISDWLDGRGSLTDTQYFGPGTRLTVL.

On this clonotype itself: One end of the junction varies from germline; a read error may be responsible. V usage is TRBV5-1 and J usage is TRBJ2-3; D ambiguous. The CDR3 length is 12 residues. The germline V gene has CDR1 SGHRS and CDR2 YFSETQ. This chain's CDR3 is CASRESPDRQYF. CDR3 in DNA: TGCGCCAGCAGAGAAAGCCCAGATAGGCAGTATTTT.

In its sample, this clonotype was seen many times. J is TRBJ2-3 and V is TRBV6-1; 9 bases fit TRBD2. The CDR3 has 17 amino acids. CDR1 is MNHNS, CDR2 SASEGT, per germline. J was trimmed by 5 bases and V by 2 bases; bases with no gene match: 11. The CDR3 here is CASSELVAGDPIDTQYF. CDR3 sequence (DNA): TGTGCCAGCAGTGAACTCGTAGCGGGAGACCCGATAGATACGCAGTATTTT.

The chain joins TRBV6-2 or TRBV6-3 to TRBJ2-1; the match to TRBD2 covers 12 bases. Germline V gives CDR1 MNHEY, CDR2 SVGEGT. V shed 6 bases, J shed 5 bases, and the junction held 8 bases outside the gene matches. The CDR3 extends over 16 amino acids. CDR3 coding DNA: TGTGCCAGCAGCCTGACTAGCGGGAGAGGCAACAATGAGCAGTTCTTC. This encodes CASSLTSGRGNNEQFF.

Comment on this clonotype: A much larger clonotype is one base distant, so this may be a read error. This CDR3 fails to terminate in the conserved phenylalanine or tryptophan, so it likely reflects a read error. The V call is TRBV28, the J call TRBJ2-4, with D possibly TRBD2 on 8 matching bases. CDR1 is MDHEN, CDR2 SYDVKM, per germline. This CDR3 spans 16 amino acids. The V end lost 6 bases, the J end lost 7 bases, and 22 bases lay between the germline ends. Written as DNA, the CDR3 is TGTGCCAGCAGGGCGGGACTAGGGGGCCCCGTTAACATTCAGTACTTA. This sequence encodes CASRAGLGGPVNIQYL.

This clonotype was seen ten or more times. The V and J genes are TRBV18 and TRBJ1-1, with no clear D. CDR1 KGHSH and CDR2 LQKENI come from the germline V gene. V lost 1 base and J lost 1, with 10 bases in between. This CDR3 comprises 15 residues. CDR3 in amino acids: CASSPRIVQNTEAFF. The CDR3 DNA is TGTGCCAGCTCACCACGGATTGTACAGAACACTGAAGCTTTCTTT.